A selection of T cell receptor beta chains follows, all from one sample in a study of T cell repertoires in cytomegalovirus infection. TCRdb independently ran MiXCR on the reads; one entry per CDR3 protein. In the table there are hundreds of thousands of distinct CDR3 sequences, 33% of which are singletons. Their cognate antigens are unknown. The material sequenced was cultured PBMCs, taken from culture after CMV antigen stimulation. The receptors stem from a human donor in good health (CMV status not recorded). Some clones in this sample may be carry-over from other donors' samples. Both conserved end residues are part of each CDR3. D genes are given only for firm matches. Size tells how often a clone was seen (once, few, many) or the class of an expanded clone, and some rows leave it out.

size	V	D	J	DNA	CDR3
few	TRBV7-2	.	TRBJ1-1	TGTGCCAGCAGCTTAGTCGGGGGGCCAGGGACTGAAGCTTTCTTT	CASSLVGGPGTEAFF
.	TRBV12-3/TRBV12-4	TRBD2	TRBJ2-2	TGTGCCAGCAGAACCTCGACTAGCGGGGTAGCCGGGGAGCTGTTTTTT	CASRTSTSGVAGELFF
.	TRBV11-2	.	TRBJ1-1	TGTGCCAGCAGCTTTAACAGGGATACTGAAGCTTTCTTT	CASSFNRDTEAFF
once	TRBV19	.	TRBJ2-7	TGTGCCAGTAGTCCAGACAGGTCAACTTACGAGCAGTACTTC	CASSPDRSTYEQYF
.	TRBV20-1	TRBD2	TRBJ2-3	TGCAGTGCTAAGGTCCTAGCGGGAGGCCCAAGCACAGATACGCAGTATTTT	CSAKVLAGGPSTDTQYF
.	TRBV11-2	TRBD1	TRBJ2-7	TGTGCCAGCGTCCGCAGGGGGCTGGGCTCCTACGAGCAGTACTTC	CASVRRGLGSYEQYF
many	TRBV7-2	TRBD1	TRBJ1-5	TGTGCCAGCAGCACAGACAGGGTTAATCAGCCCCAGCATTTT	CASSTDRVNQPQHF
.	TRBV6-2/TRBV6-3	.	TRBJ2-4	TGTGCCAGCACTGGGGGATCCAAAAACATTCAGTACTTC	CASTGGSKNIQYF
.	TRBV12-5	.	TRBJ1-1	TGTGCTAGTGGTTTGGGGGAGAACACTGAAGCTTTCTTT	CASGLGENTEAFF
.	TRBV12-5	.	TRBJ1-5	TGTGCTAGTACAACAGGGTTTGGCAATCAGCCCCAGCATTTT	CASTTGFGNQPQHF
once	TRBV11-2	.	TRBJ2-5	TGTGCCAGCAGCTTATCACGGGGCCAAGAGACCCAGTACTTC	CASSLSRGQETQYF
.	TRBV7-9	.	TRBJ2-1	TGTGCCAGCAGCTTGTGGGACGCTAGCTCCTACAATGAGCAGTTCTTC	CASSLWDASSYNEQFF
.	TRBV4-3	TRBD2	TRBJ2-3	TGCGCCAGCAGCCAAGCCTCTATGGCGGGAGGGCCTACAGATACGCAGTATTTT	CASSQASMAGGPTDTQYF
.	TRBV18	.	TRBJ2-5	TGTGCCACCTACGGAGAATCAAAGACCCAGTACTTC	CATYGESKTQYF